This record covers a single T cell receptor beta chain. Its antigen is not known. This entry is derived from a study of beta chain features in type 1 diabetes. This CDR3 spans 11 amino acids. V was shortened by 5 bases and J by 5 bases, with 7 bases between the two germline ends. Germline loops: CDR1 SGHTA, CDR2 FQGNSA. Every bit of the isolated RNA underwent reverse transcription, so sequencing read expressed TCRB transcripts. The method was immunoSEQ multiplex PCR; TCRdb's version includes in-frame clones alone and lacks a portion of them. Counted here are about 230,000 clones, 16% occurring once; the ten biggest clones make up about 0.092%. Study conclusions and caveats: For Type 1 diabetes patients, all four CD4+ subsets carried TCRB CDR3s that were moderately but significantly shorter.

Sequencing was carried out using naive CD4+ T cells from blood. The V call is TRBV7-2, the J call TRBJ2-7; no clear D. The sequence came from a man in his thirties or forties with type 1 diabetes. CDR3 sequence (DNA): TGTGCCAGCAGCCCGCGCCACGAGCAGTACTTC. Translation: CASSPRHEQYF.